Listed here are 22 T cell receptor beta chains from one sample, sequenced in a study of identical twins. Via MiXCR, TCRdb re-called the 5' RACE reads, giving one row per CDR3 protein. The sample has about 690,000 distinct CDR3 sequences; over 5% are singletons. Sequencing used naive T cells sorted from blood. These receptors originate from a man aged 18 to 30 in good health.

This chain links TRBV12-3 or TRBV12-4 with TRBJ2-6; D gene unclear. This CDR3 has 15 amino acids. Trimming took 3 bases from V and 3 from J, leaving 9 bases between them. The chain's CDR3 is CASSFGPIGANVLTF. Here the CDR3 DNA reads TGTGCCAGCAGTTTCGGGCCGATTGGGGCCAACGTCCTGACTTTC.

The rearrangement joins TRBV30 to TRBJ1-2; 7 bases fit TRBD1. This CDR3 region has 12 residues. V shed 3 bases, J shed 8 bases, and the junction held 6 bases outside the gene matches. Germline V gene lookup returns CDR1 GTSNPN and CDR2 SVGIG (reference sequence). DNA for the CDR3: TGTGCCTGGAGGCCCGACAGGGAGGGCTACACCTTC. Translating it yields CAWRPDREGYTF.

The V call is TRBV4-2, the J call TRBJ2-5; TRBD1 aligns across 8 bases. CDR1 is LGHNA, CDR2 YNFKEQ, per germline. The CDR3 spans 15 residues. V was clipped by 0 bases and J by 4 bases; unmatched bases: 4. The CDR3 loop is CASSQERRGLETQYF. DNA for the CDR3: TGTGCCAGCAGCCAAGAACGCAGGGGGCTAGAGACCCAGTACTTC.

The V and J genes are TRBV4-1 and TRBJ1-1; no clear D. Between the trimmed V and J ends, which lost 1 base and 1 base, there was a span of 10 bases. The CDR3 sequence is 15 residues long. Germline CDR1 is MGHRA and CDR2 is YSYEKL. DNA of the CDR3: TGCGCCAGCAGCCAAGCCCGGGCAGCGAACACTGAAGCTTTCTTT. The encoded protein is CASSQARAANTEAFF.

This chain's CDR3 is CASRGNFNEQFF. The CDR3 DNA sequence: TGTGCCAGCAGGGGCAACTTCAATGAGCAGTTCTTC. The J gene is TRBJ2-1, the V gene TRBV2; D unresolved. This CDR3 spans 12 amino acids. Germline V CDR1 and CDR2: SNHLY, FYNNEI. V lost 6 bases and J 6 bases, leaving 9 bases between the germline ends.

V gene TRBV7-9 combines with J gene TRBJ2-1; D is tentatively TRBD1 or TRBD2 (7 bases each). The CDR3 contains 16 residues. The germline CDR1 and CDR2 sequences are SEHNR and FQNEAQ (reference sequence). The ends were cut back, 3 bases at V and 7 bases at J, with 19 bases in the middle. For the CDR3, the DNA is TGTGCCAGCAGCTTTCAGGGGGGAGGGAGTGCGAATGAGCAGTTCTTC. Its protein is CASSFQGGGSANEQFF.

This clonotype was counted at least ten times. The chain recombines TRBV6-2 or TRBV6-3 with TRBJ2-2; D uncertain. There are 14 residues in the CDR3. Trimming left V 2 bases short and J 6 bases short, with 10 bases between. The V gene's germline CDR1 is MNHEY and CDR2 SVGEGT. CDR3 in amino acids: CASSYLQSAGELFF. DNA of the CDR3: TGTGCCAGCAGTTACCTGCAGTCCGCCGGGGAGCTGTTTTTT.

This clonotype came up many times. The chain joins TRBV11-2 to TRBJ2-1; the D gene is possibly TRBD1 (6 bases). The CDR3 length is 16 residues. V dropped 5 bases and J dropped 15 bases, with 29 bases sitting between them. CDR1 and CDR2 (germline): SGHAT, FQNNGV. The CDR3: CASSPQGKTGATMMFF. The CDR3 DNA is TGTGCCAGCAGCCCCCAGGGGAAGACGGGTGCAACGATGATGTTCTTC.

J is TRBJ2-2 and V is TRBV6-1; the D call may be TRBD1 or TRBD2 (5 bases each). Per germline, CDR1 MNHNS and CDR2 SASEGT. The CDR3 spans 15 residues. Between the trimmed V and J ends, which lost 8 bases and 0 bases, there was a span of 13 bases. The CDR3 is CASWGSRSNTGELFF. The CDR3 DNA reads TGTGCCAGCTGGGGGAGCCGATCGAACACCGGGGAGCTGTTTTTT.

The table lists this clonotype with many counts. The chain carries TRBV7-9 and TRBJ2-1; D unresolved. The germline CDR1 and CDR2 sequences are SEHNR and FQNEAQ (reference sequence). Trimming took off 5 bases at V and 8 bases at J, with 10 bases between the two ends. The CDR3 has 12 amino acids. CDR3 DNA: TGTGCCAGCAGCCCGGTGGTCGATGAGCAGTTCTTC. This translates into CASSPVVDEQFF.

This clonotype was seen repeatedly, ten times or more. This chain uses TRBV20-1 with TRBJ2-1; 13 bases fit TRBD2. Germline V gene data show CDR1 as DFQATT and CDR2 as SNEGSKA (reference sequence). The ends lost 6 bases at V and 12 bases at J; junction bases unmatched: 8. This CDR3 is 13 amino acids long. CDR3 sequence (DNA): TGCAGTGCGAGCGGACTAGCGGGAGTTTCGCAGTTCTTC. Translation: CSASGLAGVSQFF.

This chain links TRBV7-2 with TRBJ2-5; 7 nucleotides match TRBD2. Trimming took 4 bases from V and 5 from J; bases not matched to a gene: 13. Germline V gene data show CDR1 as SGHTA and CDR2 as FQGNSA. The CDR3 totals 16 residues. The CDR3 protein is CASSSTSAGIGETQYF. CDR3 in DNA: TGTGCCAGCAGCTCCACTAGCGCGGGGATAGGGGAGACCCAGTACTTC.

This clonotype was found many times. The chain is built from TRBV20-1 and TRBJ2-6; the D gene could be TRBD1 or TRBD2 (5 bases each). Germline V gene sequence: CDR1 DFQATT, CDR2 SNEGSKA (reference sequence). The CDR3 is 15 residues long. The ends were cut back, 0 bases at V and 7 bases at J, with 13 bases in the middle. DNA of the CDR3: TGCAGTGCTAGAGAGGACACGGGATTAGCCAACGTCCTGACTTTC. Amino acid sequence: CSAREDTGLANVLTF.

This clonotype was recorded many times. The rearrangement links TRBV7-8 to TRBJ2-5; D uncertain. The germline CDR1 and CDR2 sequences are SGHVS and FQNEAQ. V was trimmed by 5 bases and J by 2 bases, leaving 6 bases between them. CDR3 length equals 12 residues. CDR3 DNA: TGTGCCAGCAGCCGAATACAAGAGACCCAGTACTTC. Residues: CASSRIQETQYF.

V is TRBV5-1 and J is TRBJ2-2; D may be TRBD2 (6 bases). Trimming removed 0 bases from V and 0 bases from J, with 18 bases in between. The CDR3 extends over 19 amino acids. CDR1 SGHRS and CDR2 YFSETQ come from the germline V gene. The CDR3 nucleotides read TGCGCCAGCAGCTTGGATTCCGGGGACTTCTACTCGAACACCGGGGAGCTGTTTTTT. Its protein is CASSLDSGDFYSNTGELFF. Filled out from reference TRBV5-1 and TRBJ2-2, the complete variable domain reads KAGVTQTPRYLIKTRGQQVTLSCSPISGHRSVSWYQQTPGQGLQFLFEYFSETQRNKGNFPGRFSGRQFSNSRSEMNVSTLELGDSALYLCASSLDSGDFYSNTGELFFGEGSRLTVL.

The J gene is TRBJ2-1, the V gene TRBV29-1, with D perhaps TRBD1 (6 bases). This CDR3 has 14 residues. From germline, CDR1 is SQVTM and CDR2 ANQGSEA. With 5 bases removed from V and 0 bases from J, the gap between germline ends came to 11 bases. The CDR3 spells CSVPDRISYNEQFF. The DNA of the CDR3 is TGCAGCGTTCCCGACAGGATCTCCTACAATGAGCAGTTCTTC.

This clonotype was seen more than once but under ten times. The chain is built from TRBV10-3 and TRBJ2-5; D possibly corresponds to TRBD1 (5 bases). CDR1 is ENHRY and CDR2 is SYGVKD in the germline V gene. The CDR3 runs to 15 residues. V shed 4 bases and J shed 2 bases, with 14 bases lying between them. CDR3 amino acids: CAISGSTVAQETQYF. Written as DNA, the CDR3 is TGTGCCATCAGTGGGTCGACAGTTGCTCAAGAGACCCAGTACTTC.

This clonotype has more than one count but fewer than ten. The V and J genes are TRBV7-2 and TRBJ1-4, with a possible D match to TRBD1 (5 bases). Trimming stripped 5 bases from V and 8 bases from J, with 12 bases between. Germline V gene data show CDR1 as SGHTA and CDR2 as FQGNSA. The CDR3 contains 13 residues. DNA for the CDR3: TGTGCCAGCAGCGATGACAGCAAGGAAAAACTGTTTTTT. It specifies CASSDDSKEKLFF.

This clonotype has at least ten counts. The chain couples TRBV6-1 to TRBJ2-7, with a possible D match to TRBD2 (5 bases). CDR3 size: 17 residues. The germline CDR1 and CDR2 sequences are MNHNS and SASEGT. With 6 bases removed from V and 0 bases from J, the gap between germline ends came to 21 bases. The CDR3 reads CASRSTRRAISSYEQYF. Written as DNA, the CDR3 is TGTGCCAGCAGGTCCACCAGGCGGGCCATAAGCTCCTACGAGCAGTACTTC.

In this sample, this clonotype turned up a few times. The CDR3 loop is CSERQGPYGYTF. DNA of the CDR3: TGCAGCGAACGCCAGGGACCCTATGGCTACACCTTC. The rearrangement joins TRBV29-1 to TRBJ1-2; D is possibly TRBD1 (5 bases). The germline V gene has CDR1 SQVTM and CDR2 ANQGSEA. V was cut by 7 bases and J by 4 bases, with 13 bases left in between. This CDR3 spans 12 amino acids.

This clonotype appeared many times. The rearrangement joins TRBV20-1 to TRBJ1-2; D gene unclear. V lost 5 bases and J 8 bases, leaving 6 bases between the germline ends. Germline CDR1 and CDR2: DFQATT and SNEGSKA (reference sequence). The CDR3 runs 9 residues. CDR3 bases: TGCAGTGCTCCCGGGGGCTACACCTTC. Its protein product is CSAPGGYTF.

The rearrangement links TRBV24-1 to TRBJ2-3, with D maybe TRBD2 (6 bases). Trimming stripped 7 bases from V and 0 bases from J, with 13 bases between. The CDR3 extends over 15 amino acids. Germline V gene data show CDR1 as KGHDR and CDR2 as SFDVKD. CDR3 sequence (DNA): TGTGCCACCAGCCGTGGAGGGCTTAGCACAGATACGCAGTATTTT. It translates to CATSRGGLSTDTQYF.